This T cell receptor (beta chain) was sequenced for a study of blood T cell repertoires in COVID-19. Overall study: T cells, B-cell-depleted T cells, or PBMCs supplied cDNA or gDNA.

Per the germline V gene, CDR1 is MGHRA and CDR2 is YSYEKL. V shed 2 bases, J shed 5 bases, and the junction held 4 bases outside the gene matches. The CDR3 contains 16 residues. Per the study methods: Nucleated cell counts were estimated from reference gene primer amplification. TCRdb's table, derived via immunoSEQ multiplex PCR, lists solely in-frame clones and lacks some. V and J calls and clone size come straight from that table; D and trimming were deduced from the DNA. In the table there are about 240,000 clones, roughly 83% of which are singletons. V is TRBV4-1 and J is TRBJ2-3; 13 bases are shared with TRBD2. Material: peripheral blood. This clonotype originated in a woman of 80 years or more with acute or convalescent COVID-19. CDR3 amino acids: CASSQTSGGAQDTQYF. Here the CDR3 DNA reads TGCGCCAGCAGCCAAACTAGCGGGGGGGCCCAAGATACGCAGTATTTT.